This TCR beta chain was observed in a study of cytomegalovirus exposure and HLA in healthy donors. Study overall: Unique TCRs numbering about 85 million, obtained from HLA-typed donors, made up an early data release. Study findings and constraints: A later analysis linked a missense variant in DCLRE1C to the trimming of TCR beta V and J genes.

Primers for the PCR totalled 60 Vbeta and 13 Jbeta. TCRdb's copy holds only in-frame clones and misses some; the assay was immunoSEQ multiplex PCR. This sample's clone table lists about 50,000 clones. The CDR3 has 12 amino acids. Trimming took 5 bases from V and 6 from J; bases not matched to a gene: 2. The germline V gene encodes CDR1 SEHNR and CDR2 FQNEAQ (reference sequence). Comments on this clone: Its target is unknown.

Sequenced material: PBMCs. The rearrangement uses TRBV7-9 and TRBJ1-2, with 8 bases identical to TRBD1. The TCR was taken from a man between 18 and 35 years old in good health and CMV-seropositive. The CDR3: CASSPDRDGYTF. The DNA of the CDR3 is TGTGCCAGCAGCCCGGACAGGGATGGCTACACCTTC.